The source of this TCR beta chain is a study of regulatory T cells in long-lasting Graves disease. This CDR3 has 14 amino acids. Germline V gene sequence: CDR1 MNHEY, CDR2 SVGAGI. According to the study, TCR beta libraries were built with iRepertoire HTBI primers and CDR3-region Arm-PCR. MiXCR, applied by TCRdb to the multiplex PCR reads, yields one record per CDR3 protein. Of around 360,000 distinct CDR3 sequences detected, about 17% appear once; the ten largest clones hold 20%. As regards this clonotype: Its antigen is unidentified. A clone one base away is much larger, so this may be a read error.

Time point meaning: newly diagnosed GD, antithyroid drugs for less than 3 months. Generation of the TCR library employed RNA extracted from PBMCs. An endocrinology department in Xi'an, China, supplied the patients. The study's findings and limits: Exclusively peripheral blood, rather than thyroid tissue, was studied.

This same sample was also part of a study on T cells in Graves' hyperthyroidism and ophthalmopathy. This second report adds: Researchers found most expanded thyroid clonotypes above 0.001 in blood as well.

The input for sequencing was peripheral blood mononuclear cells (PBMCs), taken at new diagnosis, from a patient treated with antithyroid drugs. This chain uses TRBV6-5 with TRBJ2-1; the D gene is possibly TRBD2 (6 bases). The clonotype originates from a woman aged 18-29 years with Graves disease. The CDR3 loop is CPSSYSKLALEEFF. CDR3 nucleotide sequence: TGTCCCAGCAGTTACTCGAAACTAGCTCTCGAGGAGTTCTTC.